The clone carrying this T cell receptor (beta chain) was observed a few times. These data are taken from a study of regulatory T cells in long-lasting Graves disease. Time point indicated: newly diagnosed GD, antithyroid drugs for less than 3 months. PBMCs provided the RNA from which the TCR library was made. Arm-PCR of CDR3 regions and iRepertoire HTBI primers were used to build TCR beta libraries. MiXCR, applied by TCRdb to the multiplex PCR reads, yields one record per CDR3 protein. This table has around 400,000 distinct CDR3 sequences, 12% appearing once. The same specimen was also included in a second study, on T cells in Graves' hyperthyroidism and ophthalmopathy.

The sequence was obtained from a woman under 30 with Graves disease. The input for sequencing was peripheral blood mononuclear cells (PBMCs), taken at new diagnosis, from a patient treated with antithyroid drugs.

CDR3 DNA: TGTGCCAGCAGCCTCGTTGAGGATTGGGGGACAGAAGAAAACACCATATATTTT. It specifies CASSLVEDWGTEENTIYF. The genes are TRBV3-1 and TRBJ1-3; 7 bases are shared with TRBD1. The length of the CDR3 is 18 residues. In germline, CDR1 is LGHDT, CDR2 YNNKEL (reference sequence). V was pared by 4 bases and J by 6 bases, with 18 bases of the junction left unmatched.